This T cell receptor beta chain was sequenced during a study of shared clonotypes between healthy human individuals. About the study: A donor's plate count was three for CD4 naive and three for CD4 memory; CD8 naive had two and CD8 memory one.

Study-level findings and limits: Naive CD4 clonotype sharing across a few donors was approximately 5%. Represented diversity (both genetic and exposure-history) was limited by the small number of donors.

This clone appeared many times. Its specificity is not known. Sequenced by immunoSEQ multiplex PCR; TCRdb stores in-frame clones only, minus some. Seen here are a few hundred thousand clones, 87% observed once, and the top ten hold 16%. V lost 2 bases, J lost 4 bases, and 7 bases lay in between. Per germline, CDR1 SGHTS and CDR2 YDEGEE. The CDR3 has 13 amino acids. The V and J genes are TRBV5-8 and TRBJ1-5; no reliable D call. The receptor was isolated from a man aged 18 to 29 in good health. The sequenced sample was memory CD8+ T cells sorted from blood. Subset denoted: CD45RO+ cells pooled with CCR7-negative TemRA cells. For the CDR3, the DNA is TGTGCCAGCAGCTTTGGCCTTAATCAGCCCCAGCATTTT. The encoded protein is CASSFGLNQPQHF.